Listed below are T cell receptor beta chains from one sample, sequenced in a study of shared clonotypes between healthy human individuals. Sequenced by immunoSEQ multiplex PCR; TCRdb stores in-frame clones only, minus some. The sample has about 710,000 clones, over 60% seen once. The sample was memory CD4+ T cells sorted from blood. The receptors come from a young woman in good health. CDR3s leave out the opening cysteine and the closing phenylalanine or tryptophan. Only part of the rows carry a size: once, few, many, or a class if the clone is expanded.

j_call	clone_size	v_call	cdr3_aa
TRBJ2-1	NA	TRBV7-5	VRSSTALPGLAGGGANEQF
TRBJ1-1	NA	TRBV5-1	ASSIRDTNTEAF
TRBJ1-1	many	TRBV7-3	ASSSSGGGNTEAF
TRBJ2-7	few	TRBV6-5	ASSYLGLAVHEQY
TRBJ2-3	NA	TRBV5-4	ASSSLADSSTDTQY
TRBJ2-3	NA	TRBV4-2	ASSRLAGASTDTQY
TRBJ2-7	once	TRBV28	ASTPRGREKIHEQY
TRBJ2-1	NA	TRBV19	ASSAGLASSYNEQF
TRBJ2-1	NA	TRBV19	ASTTGLADNNEQF
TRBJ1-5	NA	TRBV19	ASSFSGTAVQPQH
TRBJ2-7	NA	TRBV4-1	ASSQVGGLGSYEQY
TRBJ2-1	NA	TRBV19	ASGKRSGPYDEQF
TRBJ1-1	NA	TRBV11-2	ASSLDLGRPNTEAF
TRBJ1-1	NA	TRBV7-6	ASTPGVRLNTEAF
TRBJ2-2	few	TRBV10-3	AISGTSGTGELF
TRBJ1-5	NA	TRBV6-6	ASSYSAGQGYQPQH
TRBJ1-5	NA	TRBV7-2	ASSLGGIGNQPQH
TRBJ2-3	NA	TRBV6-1	ASTENGDTQY
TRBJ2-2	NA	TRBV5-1	ASSSRPGANTGELF
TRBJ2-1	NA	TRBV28	ASSRGRYNEQF
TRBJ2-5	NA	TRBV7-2	ASSLFQETQY
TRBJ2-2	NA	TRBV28	ASTLARTRVTGELF
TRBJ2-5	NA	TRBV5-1	ASSRSGTDQETQY
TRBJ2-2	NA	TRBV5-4	ASSLGGVSGSTGELF
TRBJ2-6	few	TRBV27	ASSFWGNGANVLT
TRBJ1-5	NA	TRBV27	ASSFTGVNQPQH
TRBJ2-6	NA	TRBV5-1	ATQGSGANVLT
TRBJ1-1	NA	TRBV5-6	ASSLKRNTEAF
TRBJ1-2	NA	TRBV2	ASRGGTTIGGYT
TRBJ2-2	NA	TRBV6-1	ASSEGPTARGYSTGELF
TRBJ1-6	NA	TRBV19	ASSDRNSPLH
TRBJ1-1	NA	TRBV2	ASILSNTEAF
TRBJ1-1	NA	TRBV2	ASNRGTGSTEAF
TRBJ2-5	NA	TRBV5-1	ASSWGQGGQETQY
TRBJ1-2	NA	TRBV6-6	ASSSSADGYT
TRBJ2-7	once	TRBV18	ASSLQGEYYEQY
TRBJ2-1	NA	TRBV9	ASRSGSEHNEQF